The 23 T cell receptor beta chains below come from one sample, sequenced in a study of blood T cell repertoires in COVID-19. Generated by immunoSEQ multiplex PCR, the TCRdb table keeps only in-frame clones and is missing some. The top ten clones hold 22% of a sample with more than 45,000 clones, approximately 90% of them seen once. Material: peripheral blood. The receptor set was obtained from a woman older than 75 with COVID-19, enrolled during active disease.

The V and J genes are TRBV2 and TRBJ2-5; D perhaps matches TRBD1 (6 bases). Germline values: CDR1 SNHLY, CDR2 FYNNEI. V was clipped by 10 bases and J by 2 bases, with 17 bases between them. This CDR3 region has 14 residues. For the CDR3, the DNA is TGTGCCAACACACAGGGCTTTGGTCAAGAGACCCAGTACTTC. As protein: CANTQGFGQETQYF.

The chain combines TRBV7-8 with TRBJ2-7, with TRBD1 identical over 9 bases. Per germline, CDR1 SGHVS and CDR2 FQNEAQ. V shed 5 bases, J shed 7 bases, and the junction held 6 bases outside the gene matches. The CDR3 is made up of 13 amino acids. The chain's CDR3 is CASSLGQGREQYF. The CDR3, as DNA: TGTGCCAGCAGCCTGGGACAGGGTAGGGAGCAGTACTTC.

The chain links TRBV29-1 to TRBJ2-7; 7 bases align to TRBD1. After removal of 6 bases from V and 5 bases from J, the junction contained 7 bases not matched to a gene. Germline CDR1 and CDR2: SQVTM and ANQGSEA. The CDR3 spans 12 residues. The CDR3 DNA reads TGCAGCGTCCGGGACAGCTTAAACGAGCAGTACTTC. Amino acids: CSVRDSLNEQYF.

J is TRBJ2-7 and V is TRBV30; TRBD2 matches at 8 bases. V trimming: 3 bases; J trimming: 3 bases; junction bases outside the gene matches: 7. The CDR3 spans 14 residues. In germline, CDR1 is GTSNPN, CDR2 SVGIG (reference sequence). The CDR3 here is CAWRQTGTSYEQYF. The CDR3 DNA reads as TGTGCCTGGAGGCAGACCGGGACTAGCTACGAGCAGTACTTC.

The V and J genes are TRBV11-1 and TRBJ2-2; TRBD2 is a possible D gene (5 bases). This CDR3 has 15 amino acids. V lost 1 base, J lost 3 bases, and 9 bases lay in between. Germline V lookup: CDR1 SGHAT, CDR2 FQDESV (reference sequence). The CDR3, as DNA: TGTGCCAGCAGCTTAGTGAGAGGGTACACCGGGGAGCTGTTTTTT. This sequence encodes CASSLVRGYTGELFF.

The chain couples TRBV28 to TRBJ1-2; D not certain. The germline V gene has CDR1 MDHEN and CDR2 SYDVKM. Trimming took 7 bases from V and 0 from J, leaving 18 bases between them. The CDR3 is made up of 16 amino acids. CDR3 protein: CASTAGGREANYGYTF. The CDR3 coding sequence is TGTGCCAGCACCGCCGGTGGGAGGGAAGCTAACTATGGCTACACCTTC.

This clone occurred once. J is TRBJ2-1 and V is TRBV6-5; 9 nucleotides align to TRBD2. V trimming: 6 bases; J trimming: 0 bases; junction bases outside the gene matches: 3. The length of the CDR3 is 15 residues. Germline CDR1 and CDR2: MNHEY and SVGAGI. Here the CDR3 DNA reads TGTGCCAGCAGATCTAGCGGGGACTCCTACAATGAGCAGTTCTTC. Residues: CASRSSGDSYNEQFF.

The gene calls are TRBV18 and TRBJ1-1; D uncertain. The CDR3 runs to 14 residues. Trimming stripped 0 bases from V and 5 bases from J, with 10 bases between. Germline V gene sequence: CDR1 KGHSH, CDR2 LQKENI. CDR3 nucleotide sequence: TGTGCCAGCTCACCACCAGGAGGGCGTACTGAAGCTTTCTTT. Its protein is CASSPPGGRTEAFF.

This chain connects TRBV27 to TRBJ1-5; 8 nucleotides match TRBD1. The J segment lost 4 bases and the V segment lost 2 bases, leaving 4 bases of the junction unmatched. CDR3 length equals 15 residues. The V gene's germline CDR1 is MNHEY and CDR2 SMNVEV (reference sequence). The CDR3 DNA sequence: TGTGCCAGCAGTTTAAATAACAGGGGGAATCAGCCCCAGCATTTT. This translates into CASSLNNRGNQPQHF.

The chain uses TRBV3-1 (or the pseudogene TRBV3-2) and TRBJ1-4; 7 bases are shared with TRBD1. This CDR3 spans 15 amino acids. Trimming at V came to 4 bases and at J to 2 bases, leaving 4 bases not matched to a gene. Germline V lookup: CDR1 LGHDT, CDR2 YNNKEL (reference sequence). CDR3 loop: CASSRLTGTNEKLFF. The CDR3 bases are TGTGCCAGCAGCCGGTTGACAGGGACTAATGAAAAACTGTTTTTT.

The chain joins TRBV5-6 to TRBJ1-2, with D possibly matching TRBD1 (5 bases). The V end lost 0 bases, the J end lost 9 bases, and 9 bases lay between the germline ends. The CDR3 totals 12 residues. The germline gives CDR1 SGHDT, CDR2 YYEEEE. The CDR3 region is CASSLAQGSYTF. CDR3 nucleotide sequence: TGTGCCAGCAGCTTGGCTCAGGGAAGCTACACCTTC.

This clone was seen only once. The chain links TRBV3-1 (or the pseudogene TRBV3-2) to TRBJ2-5, with 8 bases matching TRBD2. CDR1 LGHDT and CDR2 YNNKEL come from the germline V gene (reference sequence). The CDR3 has 15 amino acids. Trimming at V came to 4 bases and at J to 5 bases, leaving 9 bases not matched to a gene. The chain's CDR3 is CASSPPGRGEETQYF. The CDR3, as DNA: TGTGCCAGCAGCCCACCGGGGCGGGGGGAGGAGACCCAGTACTTC.

This clone has only one observation. The CDR3 DNA sequence: TGCGCCAGCAGCTTGGACGTATTGGGGGCTGGTGAAAAACTGTTTTTT. This encodes CASSLDVLGAGEKLFF. The rearrangement joins TRBV5-1 to TRBJ1-4, with D possibly matching TRBD1 (6 bases). V shed 0 bases and J shed 7 bases, with 16 bases lying between them. CDR1 is SGHRS, CDR2 YFSETQ, per germline. The CDR3 extends over 16 amino acids.

A few counts support this clone. The chain uses TRBV7-2 and TRBJ1-5; D unclear. The CDR3 sequence is 14 residues long. Germline V gives CDR1 SGHTA, CDR2 FQGNSA. V was pared by 5 bases and J by 1 base, with 9 bases between. Here the CDR3 DNA reads TGTGCCAGCAGCGGATACGGGAGCAATCAGCCCCAGCATTTT. This sequence encodes CASSGYGSNQPQHF.

The genes are TRBV30 and TRBJ1-2; tentative D call: TRBD1 (6 bases). This CDR3 spans 13 amino acids. From germline, CDR1 is GTSNPN and CDR2 SVGIG (reference sequence). Trimming took 5 bases from V and 8 from J, leaving 18 bases between them. The CDR3 nucleotides read TGTGCCTGGGTTAAAGGGGGTAACGGGGGCTACACCTTC. It translates to CAWVKGGNGGYTF.

The J gene is TRBJ2-7, the V gene TRBV6-5, with 9 bases that match TRBD1. The CDR3 sequence is 14 residues long. CDR1 is MNHEY, CDR2 SVGAGI, per germline. Unmatched junction bases numbered 10, after V lost 8 bases and J lost 5 bases. The CDR3 bases are TGTGCCAGCGGGACGGGACAGGGATTGAACGAGCAGTACTTC. The encoded protein is CASGTGQGLNEQYF.

This clone was observed once. The chain combines TRBV12-3 or TRBV12-4 with TRBJ1-2; D unresolved. The CDR3 is made up of 13 amino acids. Trimming left V 5 bases short and J 2 bases short, with 9 bases between. The CDR3 loop reads CASSPGFNYGYTF. The CDR3 nucleotides read TGTGCCAGCAGTCCGGGGTTCAACTATGGCTACACCTTC.

V gene TRBV7-9 combines with J gene TRBJ2-4; D ambiguous. V dropped 0 bases and J dropped 7 bases, with 13 bases sitting between them. The CDR3 covers 15 residues. Germline-derived CDR1 and CDR2 are SEHNR and FQNEAQ (reference sequence). CDR3 protein: CASSLARVSSNIQYF. In nucleotides, the CDR3 is TGTGCCAGCAGCTTAGCCCGGGTTTCCTCTAACATTCAGTACTTC.

This chain links TRBV2 with TRBJ1-1; D is unresolved. Trimming removed 1 base from V and 6 bases from J, with 6 bases in between. CDR1 is SNHLY and CDR2 is FYNNEI in the germline V gene. CDR3 length: 12 residues. The CDR3 reads CASSEVRSEAFF. Here the CDR3 DNA reads TGTGCCAGCAGTGAAGTCAGGTCTGAAGCTTTCTTT.

V and J are TRBV4-1 and TRBJ1-4; no clear D gene. CDR3 size: 15 residues. Germline lookup yields CDR1 MGHRA and CDR2 YSYEKL. Deletions cut 5 bases from V and 7 bases from J, with 17 bases between. CDR3 DNA sequence: TGCGCCAGCAGCTTAACACTCACCGGGATTGAAAAACTGTTTTTT. Its protein is CASSLTLTGIEKLFF.

This chain uses TRBV2 with TRBJ2-4; D unclear. The length of the CDR3 is 15 residues. Trimming stripped 4 bases from V and 0 bases from J, with 10 bases between. Per the germline V gene, CDR1 is SNHLY and CDR2 is FYNNEI. The CDR3 nucleotides read TGTGCCAGCAGTGGAGGAAGCCTAGCCAAAAACATTCAGTACTTC. Protein product: CASSGGSLAKNIQYF.

The chain carries TRBV7-6 and TRBJ2-3; D might be TRBD1 (5 bases). V was cut by 2 bases and J by 2 bases, with 20 bases left in between. This CDR3 comprises 18 residues. The germline V gene encodes CDR1 SGHVS and CDR2 FNYEAQ. CDR3 protein: CASSLNAAGKGSTDTQYF. The CDR3 DNA follows: TGTGCCAGCAGCTTAAATGCGGCAGGGAAAGGGTCCACAGATACGCAGTATTTT. Complete variable domain (other parts from reference TRBV7-6 and TRBJ2-3): GAGVSQSPRYKVTKRGQDVALRCDPISGHVSLYWYRQALGQGPEFLTYFNYEAQQDKSGLPNDRFSAERPEGSISTLTIQRTEQRDSAMYRCASSLNAAGKGSTDTQYFGPGTRLTVL.

The genes are TRBV6-5 and TRBJ1-4; no firm D call. This CDR3 has 14 amino acids. V shed 7 bases and J shed 0 bases, with 9 bases lying between them. CDR1 and CDR2 (germline): MNHEY, SVGAGI. The CDR3 sequence: CASKTGATNEKLFF. The CDR3 bases are TGTGCCAGCAAAACTGGAGCAACTAATGAAAAACTGTTTTTT.